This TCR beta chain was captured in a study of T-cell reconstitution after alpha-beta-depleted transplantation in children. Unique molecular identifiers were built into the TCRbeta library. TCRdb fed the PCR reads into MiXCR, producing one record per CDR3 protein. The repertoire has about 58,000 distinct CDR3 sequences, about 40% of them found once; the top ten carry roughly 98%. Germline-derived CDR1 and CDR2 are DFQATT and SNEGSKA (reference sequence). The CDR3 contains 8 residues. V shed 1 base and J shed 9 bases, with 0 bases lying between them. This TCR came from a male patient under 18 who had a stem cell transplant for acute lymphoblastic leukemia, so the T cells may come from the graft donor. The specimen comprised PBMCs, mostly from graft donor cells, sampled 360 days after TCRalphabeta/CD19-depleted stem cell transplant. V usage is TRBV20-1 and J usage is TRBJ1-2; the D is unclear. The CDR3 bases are TGCAGTGCTAGAGGCTACACCTTC. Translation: CSARGYTF.